Following are 31 T cell receptor beta chains from one sample sequenced in a study of PD-1 blockade in classical Hodgkin lymphoma (dated by TCRdb to 2020 to 2022). The library was generated by the immunoSEQ multiplex PCR assay. TCRdb took over this immuneACCESS table, retaining in-frame rearrangements with V and J assigned. Such tables are incomplete; in checked studies, under half of the missing clones stem from an unresolved V gene, and the remainder is unexplained. The sample profile shows roughly 52,000 clones; around nine tenths of them were found once. Of the sample, 6.5% to 8% falls within the top ten clones. Per the publication, the time point label means: cycle 4 day 1 (C4D1), after more than five weeks of nivolumab. Relapse after autologous stem cell transplantation had occurred in all trial patients, and cohorts A, B and C were distinguished by prior brentuximab vedotin exposure. The material sequenced was peripheral blood mononuclear cells (PBMCs), taken before the fourth cycle of nivolumab. These receptor sequences come from a human donor with classical Hodgkin lymphoma.

The chain combines TRBV7-2 with TRBJ2-1; no clear D. The CDR3 has 11 residues. Between the trimmed V and J ends, which lost 3 bases and 8 bases, there was a span of 5 bases. Per germline, CDR1 SGHTA and CDR2 FQGNSA. The CDR3 nucleotides read TGTGCCAGCAGCTTTTATTATGAGCAGTTCTTC. Its protein is CASSFYYEQFF.

The V and J genes are TRBV6-1 and TRBJ2-1; 9 bases map to TRBD2. This CDR3 spans 15 amino acids. The trim removed 1 base at V and 7 bases at J, leaving 5 bases unmatched. From germline, CDR1 is MNHNS and CDR2 SASEGT. The CDR3 is CASSEDSGSTNEQFF. The DNA of the CDR3 is TGTGCCAGCAGTGAAGATAGCGGGAGTACAAATGAGCAGTTCTTC.

The J gene is TRBJ1-3, the V gene TRBV9; the D gene is possibly TRBD1 (6 bases). The CDR3 runs 14 residues. CDR1 SGDLS and CDR2 YYNGEE come from the germline V gene. Trimming cost V 4 bases and J 4 bases, with 12 bases left between them. Here the CDR3 reads CASSTGIRGNTIYF. The CDR3 DNA reads as TGTGCCAGCAGCACAGGGATTCGAGGAAACACCATATATTTT.

The rearrangement links TRBV9 to TRBJ2-5; TRBD1 might be the D (5 bases). The V end lost 0 bases, the J end lost 1 base, and 10 bases lay between the germline ends. Germline V CDR1 and CDR2: SGDLS, YYNGEE. CDR3 length: 15 amino acids. CDR3 nucleotides: TGTGCCAGCAGCGTAGAGGGGAACCCCCAAGAGACCCAGTACTTC. Protein: CASSVEGNPQETQYF. The variable domain in full, completed from reference TRBV9 and TRBJ2-5, reads DSGVTQTPKHLITATGQRVTLRCSPRSGDLSVYWYQQSLDQGLQFLIQYYNGEERAKGNILERFSAQQFPDLHSELNLSSLELGDSALYFCASSVEGNPQETQYFGPGTRLLVL.

The rearrangement links TRBV29-1 to TRBJ1-1, with TRBD1 matching over 9 bases. The CDR3 runs 13 residues. Germline V gene data show CDR1 as SQVTM and CDR2 as ANQGSEA. V was pared by 5 bases and J by 5 bases, with 6 bases of the junction left unmatched. CDR3 in amino acids: CSVFGQGQTEAFF. The CDR3 DNA is TGCAGCGTTTTCGGACAGGGGCAAACTGAAGCTTTCTTT.

The chain recombines TRBV28 with TRBJ1-2; D remains unclear. Germline-derived CDR1 and CDR2 are MDHEN and SYDVKM. V lost 2 bases, J lost 1 base, and 8 bases lay in between. This CDR3 is 14 amino acids long. The CDR3 is CASSLGGVNYGYTF. CDR3 coding DNA: TGTGCCAGCAGTTTAGGAGGAGTTAACTATGGCTACACCTTC.

CDR3 nucleotides: TGTGCCAGCAGTGAAGACAGGGCCTACACCGGGGAGCTGTTTTTT. Amino acid sequence: CASSEDRAYTGELFF. The V gene is TRBV6-1, the J gene TRBJ2-2; tentatively, D is TRBD1 (6 bases). Germline-derived CDR1 and CDR2 are MNHNS and SASEGT. V shed 1 base and J shed 3 bases, with 9 bases lying between them. This CDR3 has 15 residues.

V gene TRBV28 combines with J gene TRBJ1-5; D gene ambiguous. Germline V gene data show CDR1 as MDHEN and CDR2 as SYDVKM. The CDR3 covers 15 residues. V was clipped by 6 bases and J by 2 bases, with 14 bases between them. The CDR3: CASSSRQMGNQPQHF. The CDR3 DNA reads as TGTGCCAGCAGCTCCCGCCAGATGGGCAATCAGCCCCAGCATTTT.

This rearrangement joins TRBV11-2 to TRBJ2-5; D unresolved. CDR1 and CDR2 (germline): SGHAT, FQNNGV. CDR3 size: 14 residues. With 4 bases removed from V and 3 bases from J, the gap between germline ends came to 12 bases. As DNA, the CDR3 is TGTGCCAGCAGCTCCATGAAGGCCGAAGAGACCCAGTACTTC. It is translated as CASSSMKAEETQYF.

By its share, this clone is medium-sized (0.01 to 0.1%). The V gene is TRBV6-1, the J gene TRBJ1-2, with a tentative D call TRBD1 (5 bases). Trimming stripped 3 bases from V and 0 bases from J, with 11 bases between. Germline V gene data show CDR1 as MNHNS and CDR2 as SASEGT. The CDR3 is 15 amino acids. CDR3 nucleotide sequence: TGTGCCAGCAGTGAGCTGACGGGACCTAACTATGGCTACACCTTC. This encodes CASSELTGPNYGYTF.

The chain uses TRBV4-1 and TRBJ2-1; TRBD1 or TRBD2 may be the D gene (5 bases each). The germline V and J ends were trimmed by 2 bases and 3 bases, with 14 bases remaining between them. Germline V gene sequence: CDR1 MGHRA, CDR2 YSYEKL. This CDR3 is built from 16 residues. The CDR3 region is CASSQTRDGGYNEQFF. The CDR3 DNA reads as TGCGCCAGCAGCCAAACCCGGGACGGCGGCTACAATGAGCAGTTCTTC.

This clone was found once. The chain joins TRBV2 to TRBJ1-5; TRBD1 agrees at 7 bases. V gave up 3 bases and J gave up 7 bases; unmatched junction bases: 6. Germline V gives CDR1 SNHLY, CDR2 FYNNEI. This CDR3 region has 14 residues. CDR3 protein: CASSDWDSRQPQHF. The CDR3 region has the DNA TGTGCCAGCAGTGATTGGGACAGTCGCCAGCCCCAGCATTTT.

The CDR3 bases are TGTGCCAGCAGCGGGGACCCACTAGCGGACTTGTACAATGAGCAGTTCTTC. Its translation: CASSGDPLADLYNEQFF. The chain combines TRBV11-2 with TRBJ2-1; TRBD2 agrees at 8 bases. The trim removed 5 bases at V and 4 bases at J, leaving 13 bases unmatched. The length of the CDR3 is 17 residues. Germline loops: CDR1 SGHAT, CDR2 FQNNGV.

A few counts support this clone. The chain recombines TRBV6-4 with TRBJ2-3; 11 bases agree with TRBD2. V trimming: 5 bases; J trimming: 4 bases; junction bases outside the gene matches: 5. Germline values: CDR1 MRHNA, CDR2 SNTAGT. This CDR3 contains 15 residues. Written as DNA, the CDR3 is TGTGCCAGCAGTCAACTAGCGGGAGCGTCAGATACGCAGTATTTT. Its translation is CASSQLAGASDTQYF.

The chain uses TRBV5-1 and TRBJ2-7; 7 positions match TRBD1. CDR1 SGHRS and CDR2 YFSETQ come from the germline V gene. The CDR3 loop spans 16 amino acids. Unmatched junction bases numbered 11, after V lost 0 bases and J lost 5 bases. The CDR3 spells CASSLGLWGQKDEQYF. In DNA, the CDR3 is TGCGCCAGCAGCTTGGGTTTGTGGGGACAGAAGGACGAGCAGTACTTC.

The V gene is TRBV2, the J gene TRBJ2-2, with D uncertain. This CDR3 region has 20 residues. Germline V gene lookup returns CDR1 SNHLY and CDR2 FYNNEI. V dropped 6 bases and J dropped 2 bases, with 28 bases sitting between them. CDR3: CASRRLPLLDGPSNTGELFF. The DNA of the CDR3 is TGTGCCAGCAGACGCCTGCCCCTATTGGACGGACCTTCAAACACCGGGGAGCTGTTTTTT.

The rearrangement joins TRBV5-5 to TRBJ1-4; D remains unclear. CDR3 length: 15 residues. The V gene's germline CDR1 is SGHKS and CDR2 YYEKEE (reference sequence). The V gene lost 4 bases and the J gene lost 0 bases, with 10 bases spanning the gap. The CDR3 nucleotides read TGTGCCAGCAGCCTCATCCCCTCAACTAATGAAAAACTGTTTTTT. This gives the protein CASSLIPSTNEKLFF.

CDR3: CASSPGGTGELFF. Here the CDR3 DNA reads TGTGCCAGCAGTCCAGGGGGCACCGGGGAGCTGTTTTTT. The J gene is TRBJ2-2, the V gene TRBV28; 7 bases agree with TRBD1. The CDR3 spans 13 residues. The junction had 1 base not matched to a gene; V was cut back by 5 bases and J by 4 bases. Germline lookup yields CDR1 MDHEN and CDR2 SYDVKM.

This chain joins TRBV19 and TRBJ1-1, with 9 bases identical to TRBD1. The CDR3 runs 16 residues. The germline gives CDR1 LNHDA, CDR2 SQIVND (reference sequence). With 8 bases clipped from V and 2 bases from J, the junction kept 12 bases outside the gene matches. The CDR3 sequence: CASYQGQGLENTEAFF. Here the CDR3 DNA reads TGTGCCAGTTATCAGGGACAGGGTCTTGAAAACACTGAAGCTTTCTTT.

The chain links TRBV19 to TRBJ1-1; weak D call: TRBD1 (6 bases). This CDR3 is 16 amino acids long. Germline V gene data show CDR1 as LNHDA and CDR2 as SQIVND (reference sequence). V was pared by 2 bases and J by 1 base, with 14 bases between. CDR3 sequence (DNA): TGTGCCAGTAGTATATCTTCGGGACACCCGAACACTGAAGCTTTCTTT. Amino acid sequence: CASSISSGHPNTEAFF.

The J gene is TRBJ1-1, the V gene TRBV6-1; 8 bases are a match to TRBD1. J lost 10 bases, V lost 0 bases, and 4 bases had no gene match. The CDR3 contains 13 residues. CDR1 is MNHNS, CDR2 SASEGT, per germline. The CDR3 loop reads CASSEALGQVAFF. CDR3 nucleotide sequence: TGTGCCAGCAGTGAAGCGCTGGGACAGGTAGCTTTCTTT.

The genes are TRBV5-7 and TRBJ2-6; no definite D call. TRBV5-7 is noted as an ORF with a role that remains uncertain. Between the trimmed V and J ends, which lost 0 bases and 0 bases, there was a span of 4 bases. The CDR3 covers 15 residues. CDR3 protein: CASSLASSGANVLTF. For the CDR3, the DNA is TGTGCCAGCAGCTTGGCCAGCTCTGGGGCCAACGTCCTGACTTTC.

The chain is built from TRBV13 and TRBJ2-5; D not resolved. The CDR3 loop spans 14 amino acids. V was shortened by 3 bases and J by 2 bases, with 10 bases between the two germline ends. Germline CDR1 reads PRHDT; CDR2 reads FYEKMQ (reference sequence). The CDR3 DNA follows: TGTGCCAGCAGCTTCAGTCCAGTTCAAGAGACCCAGTACTTC. Protein: CASSFSPVQETQYF.

This sequence joins TRBV5-8 and TRBJ1-5; D gene unclear. V was trimmed by 4 bases and J by 4 bases, leaving 12 bases between them. Germline CDR1 reads SGHTS; CDR2 reads YDEGEE. This CDR3 comprises 14 residues. DNA of the CDR3: TGTGCCAGCAGCCTCCATTTAGGAAATCAGCCCCAGCATTTT. Residues: CASSLHLGNQPQHF.

V and J are TRBV27 and TRBJ1-5; D ambiguous. From germline, CDR1 is MNHEY and CDR2 SMNVEV (reference sequence). The CDR3 length is 13 residues. Trimming took 6 bases from V and 4 from J, leaving 10 bases between them. CDR3 DNA sequence: TGTGCCAGCAGGGCCTTTTCAAATCAGCCCCAGCATTTT. It yields the protein CASRAFSNQPQHF.

This sequence joins TRBV2 and TRBJ2-7; D is perhaps TRBD1 or TRBD2 (5 bases each). Germline V CDR1 and CDR2: SNHLY, FYNNEI. V gave up 5 bases and J gave up 2 bases, with 10 bases separating them. This CDR3 spans 13 amino acids. CDR3 protein: CASSNGATYEQYF. The CDR3 nucleotides read TGTGCCAGCAGTAACGGGGCCACCTACGAGCAGTACTTC.

The genes are TRBV7-2 and TRBJ2-7, with 7 positions matching TRBD2. Per germline, CDR1 SGHTA and CDR2 FQGNSA. V trimming: 4 bases; J trimming: 0 bases; junction bases outside the gene matches: 9. CDR3 length: 16 amino acids. This CDR3 reads CASSSLERDSSYEQYF. The CDR3 DNA reads as TGTGCCAGCAGCTCTCTTGAGCGGGATAGCTCCTACGAGCAGTACTTC.

This chain uses TRBV7-8 with TRBJ2-7, with D perhaps TRBD2 (5 bases). CDR1 SGHVS and CDR2 FQNEAQ come from the germline V gene. The CDR3 contains 14 residues. Trimming shortened V by 4 bases and J by 3 bases, and 13 bases separated the two germline ends. The CDR3 reads CASSWSSRVYEQYF. For the CDR3, the DNA is TGTGCCAGCAGCTGGTCATCGCGGGTCTACGAGCAGTACTTC.

J is TRBJ1-2 and V is TRBV2; D remains ambiguous. Germline values: CDR1 SNHLY, CDR2 FYNNEI. This CDR3 comprises 13 residues. The germline V and J ends were trimmed by 3 bases and 0 bases, with 5 bases remaining between them. The CDR3, as DNA: TGTGCCAGCAGTGAGTTGACTAACTATGGCTACACCTTC. Residues: CASSELTNYGYTF.

The chain couples TRBV5-1 to TRBJ1-1, with 7 bases matching TRBD1. Germline V CDR1 and CDR2: SGHRS, YFSETQ. The V segment lost 0 bases and the J segment 4 bases; nucleotides outside the gene matches: 12. The CDR3 has 17 residues. The CDR3: CASSLEQGNAQSTEAFF. The CDR3 region has the DNA TGCGCCAGCAGCTTGGAACAGGGGAATGCGCAGAGCACTGAAGCTTTCTTT. The entire variable domain, with the rest obtained from reference TRBV5-1 and TRBJ1-1, is as follows: KAGVTQTPRYLIKTRGQQVTLSCSPISGHRSVSWYQQTPGQGLQFLFEYFSETQRNKGNFPGRFSGRQFSNSRSEMNVSTLELGDSALYLCASSLEQGNAQSTEAFFGQGTRLTVV.

The CDR3 protein is CASSASSAGGTEAFF. For the CDR3, the DNA is TGTGCCAGCAGCGCCAGTTCTGCGGGGGGCACTGAAGCTTTCTTT. The chain couples TRBV9 to TRBJ1-1, with D maybe TRBD1 (5 bases). With 3 bases removed from V and 4 bases from J, the gap between germline ends came to 16 bases. Looked up from germline, CDR1 is SGDLS and CDR2 is YYNGEE. The CDR3 has 15 amino acids.